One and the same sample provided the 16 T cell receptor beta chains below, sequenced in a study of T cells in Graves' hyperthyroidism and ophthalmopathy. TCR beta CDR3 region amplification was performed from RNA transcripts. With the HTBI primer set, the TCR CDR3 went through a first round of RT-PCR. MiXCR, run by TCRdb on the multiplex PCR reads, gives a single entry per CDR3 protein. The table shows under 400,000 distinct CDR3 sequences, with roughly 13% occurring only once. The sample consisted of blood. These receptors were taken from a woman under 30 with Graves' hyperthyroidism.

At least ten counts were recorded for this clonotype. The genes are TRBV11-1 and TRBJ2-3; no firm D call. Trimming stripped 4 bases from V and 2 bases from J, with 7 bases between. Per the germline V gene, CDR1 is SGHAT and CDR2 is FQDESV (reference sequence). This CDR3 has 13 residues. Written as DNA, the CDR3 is TGTGCCAGCAGCTCATGGGACACAGATACGCAGTATTTT. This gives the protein CASSSWDTDTQYF.

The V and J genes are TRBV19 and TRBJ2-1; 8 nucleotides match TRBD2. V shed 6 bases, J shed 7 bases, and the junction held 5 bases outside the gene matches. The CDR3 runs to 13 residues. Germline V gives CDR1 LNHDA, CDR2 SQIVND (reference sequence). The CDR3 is CASSGRADNEQFF. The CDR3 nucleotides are TGTGCCAGTAGCGGGAGGGCCGATAATGAGCAGTTCTTC. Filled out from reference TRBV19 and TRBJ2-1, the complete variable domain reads DGGITQSPKYLFRKEGQNVTLSCEQNLNHDAMYWYRQDPGQGLRLIYYSQIVNDFQKGDIAEGYSVSREKKESFPLTVTSAQKNPTAFYLCASSGRADNEQFFGPGTRLTVL.

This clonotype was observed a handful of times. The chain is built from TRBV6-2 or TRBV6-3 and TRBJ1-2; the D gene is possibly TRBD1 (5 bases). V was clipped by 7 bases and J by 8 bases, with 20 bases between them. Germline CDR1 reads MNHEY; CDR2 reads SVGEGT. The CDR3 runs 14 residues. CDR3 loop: CASTTNRGPGGYTF. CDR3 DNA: TGTGCCAGCACAACTAACCGGGGCCCTGGCGGCTACACCTTC.

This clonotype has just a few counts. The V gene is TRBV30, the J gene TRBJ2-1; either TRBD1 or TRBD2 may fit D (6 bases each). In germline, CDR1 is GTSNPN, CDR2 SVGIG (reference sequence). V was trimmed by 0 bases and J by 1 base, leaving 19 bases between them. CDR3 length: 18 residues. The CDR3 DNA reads TGTGCCTGGAGTGTACGGGCTATAGCGGACAGTTCCTACAATGAGCAGTTCTTC. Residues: CAWSVRAIADSSYNEQFF.

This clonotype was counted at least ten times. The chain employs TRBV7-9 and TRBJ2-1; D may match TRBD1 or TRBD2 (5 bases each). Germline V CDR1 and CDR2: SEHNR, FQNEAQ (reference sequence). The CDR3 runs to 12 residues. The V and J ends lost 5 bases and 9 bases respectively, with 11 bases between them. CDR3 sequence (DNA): TGTGCCAGCAGCCTTGTGGGGACTGAGCAGTTCTTC. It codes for CASSLVGTEQFF.

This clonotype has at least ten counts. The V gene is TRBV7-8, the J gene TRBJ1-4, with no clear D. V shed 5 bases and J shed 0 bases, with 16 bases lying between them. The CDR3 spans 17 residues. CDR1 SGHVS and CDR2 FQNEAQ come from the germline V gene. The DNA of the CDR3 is TGTGCCAGCAGCCACTCTCGTGGCGGAACAACTAATGAAAAACTGTTTTTT. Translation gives CASSHSRGGTTNEKLFF.

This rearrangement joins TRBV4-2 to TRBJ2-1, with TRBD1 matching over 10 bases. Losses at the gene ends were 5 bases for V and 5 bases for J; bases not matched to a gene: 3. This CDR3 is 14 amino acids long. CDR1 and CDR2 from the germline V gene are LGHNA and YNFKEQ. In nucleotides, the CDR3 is TGTGCCAGCAGCTGGACAGGGGGGGACAATGAGCAGTTCTTC. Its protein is CASSWTGGDNEQFF.

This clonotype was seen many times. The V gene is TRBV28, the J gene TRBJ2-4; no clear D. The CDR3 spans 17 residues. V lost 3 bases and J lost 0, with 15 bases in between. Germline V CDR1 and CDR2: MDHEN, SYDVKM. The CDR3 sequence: CASSFVSGSLAKNIQYF. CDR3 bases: TGTGCCAGCAGTTTCGTCAGTGGCAGCCTAGCCAAAAACATTCAGTACTTC. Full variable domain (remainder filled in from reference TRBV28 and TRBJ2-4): DVKVTQSSRYLVKRTGEKVFLECVQDMDHENMFWYRQDPGLGLRLIYFSYDVKMKEKGDIPEGYSVSREKKERFSLILESASTNQTSMYLCASSFVSGSLAKNIQYFGAGTRLSVL.

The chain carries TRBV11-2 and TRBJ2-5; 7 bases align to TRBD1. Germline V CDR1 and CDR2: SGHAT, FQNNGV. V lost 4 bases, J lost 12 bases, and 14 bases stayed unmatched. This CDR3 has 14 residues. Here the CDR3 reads CASSSPKKEQGKYF. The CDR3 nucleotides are TGTGCCAGCAGCTCCCCTAAGAAAGAACAGGGGAAGTACTTC.

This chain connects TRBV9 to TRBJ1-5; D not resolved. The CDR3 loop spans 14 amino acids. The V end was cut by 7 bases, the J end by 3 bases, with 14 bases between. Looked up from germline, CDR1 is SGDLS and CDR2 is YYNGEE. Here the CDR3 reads CASGETGDNQPQHF. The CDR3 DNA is TGTGCCAGCGGGGAGACTGGGGACAATCAGCCCCAGCATTTT.

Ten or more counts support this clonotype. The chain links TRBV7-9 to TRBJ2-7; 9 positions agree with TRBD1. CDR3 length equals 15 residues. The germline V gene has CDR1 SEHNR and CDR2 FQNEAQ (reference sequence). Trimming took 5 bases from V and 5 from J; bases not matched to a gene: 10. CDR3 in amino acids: CASSPWDRESNEQYF. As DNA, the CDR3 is TGTGCCAGCAGCCCGTGGGACAGGGAATCGAACGAGCAGTACTTC.

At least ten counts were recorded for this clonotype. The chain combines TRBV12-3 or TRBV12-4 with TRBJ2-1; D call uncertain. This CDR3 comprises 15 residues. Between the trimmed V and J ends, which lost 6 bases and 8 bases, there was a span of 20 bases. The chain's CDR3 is CASRPGLGVYDEQFF. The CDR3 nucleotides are TGTGCCAGCAGACCCGGGCTAGGTGTGTACGATGAGCAGTTCTTC.

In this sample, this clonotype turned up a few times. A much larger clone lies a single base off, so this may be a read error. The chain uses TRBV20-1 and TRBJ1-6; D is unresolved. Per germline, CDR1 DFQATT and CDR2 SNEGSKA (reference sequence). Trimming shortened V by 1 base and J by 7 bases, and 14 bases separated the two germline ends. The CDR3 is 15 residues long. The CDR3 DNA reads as TGCAGTGCTAGAGTGGAGGAGGTTTGGAATTCACCCCTCCACTTT. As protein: CSARVEEVWNSPLHF.

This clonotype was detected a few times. CDR3 coding DNA: TGTGCCAGCAGCTTAGAGGGACAGCTACAGCCCCAGCATTTT. Its protein is CASSLEGQLQPQHF. The chain links TRBV7-9 to TRBJ1-5, with TRBD1 matching over 7 bases. With V trimmed by 1 base and J by 7 bases, 4 bases remained unmatched. Per the germline V gene, CDR1 is SEHNR and CDR2 is FQNEAQ (reference sequence). The CDR3 extends over 14 amino acids. Complete variable domain (other parts from reference TRBV7-9 and TRBJ1-5): DTGVSQNPRHKITKRGQNVTFRCDPISEHNRLYWYRQTLGQGPEFLTYFQNEAQLEKSRLLSDRFSAERPKGSFSTLEIQRTEQGDSAMYLCASSLEGQLQPQHFGDGTRLSIL.

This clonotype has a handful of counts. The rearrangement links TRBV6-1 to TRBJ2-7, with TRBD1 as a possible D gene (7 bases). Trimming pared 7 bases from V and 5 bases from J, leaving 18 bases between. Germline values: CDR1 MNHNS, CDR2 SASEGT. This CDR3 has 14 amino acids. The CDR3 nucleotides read TGTGCCAGCACCGCAGACAGGGAGGTCGACGAGCAGTACTTC. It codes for CASTADREVDEQYF.

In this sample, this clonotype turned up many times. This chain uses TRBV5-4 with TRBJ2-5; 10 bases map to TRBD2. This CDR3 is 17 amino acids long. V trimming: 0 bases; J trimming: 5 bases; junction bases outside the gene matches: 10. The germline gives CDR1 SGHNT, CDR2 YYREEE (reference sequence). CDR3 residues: CASSLGRAGGLRETQYF. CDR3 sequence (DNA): TGTGCCAGCAGCTTGGGACGAGCGGGAGGGTTACGGGAGACCCAGTACTTC.